Shown below are 19 T cell receptor beta chains from a single sample sequenced in a study of beta chain features in type 1 diabetes. Expressed TCRB transcripts were sequenced because the isolated RNA had all been reverse transcribed beforehand. Clones were sequenced by immunoSEQ multiplex PCR, and TCRdb holds only the in-frame ones, with some missing. The data contain hundreds of thousands of clones, roughly a sixth of them singletons. Sequencing was done on a sample of naive CD4+ T cells from blood. Receptors were obtained from a man in his late teens or twenties in good health.

This clone was picked up a small number of times. This sequence joins TRBV7-2 and TRBJ2-3, with D possibly being TRBD2 (6 bases). Germline loops: CDR1 SGHTA, CDR2 FQGNSA. The CDR3 has 18 residues. V lost 0 bases and J 3 bases, leaving 19 bases between the germline ends. The CDR3 region has the DNA TGTGCCAGCAGCTTAGCGGTCGGGGGACGCAGGAGGACAGATACGCAGTATTTT. This sequence encodes CASSLAVGGRRRTDTQYF.

In this sample, this clone turned up a few times. The CDR3 spells CASMELSTDTQYF. The CDR3 DNA is TGCGCCAGCATGGAGCTTAGCACAGATACGCAGTATTTT. The chain combines TRBV5-1 with TRBJ2-3; unclear D gene. This CDR3 has 13 amino acids. Germline V gene data show CDR1 as SGHRS and CDR2 as YFSETQ. V was shortened by 6 bases and J by 0 bases, with 8 bases between the two germline ends.

J is TRBJ1-5 and V is TRBV9, with D unresolved. In germline, CDR1 is SGDLS, CDR2 YYNGEE. The CDR3 runs 15 residues. V was pared by 0 bases and J by 1 base, with 8 bases between. In nucleotides, the CDR3 is TGTGCCAGCAGCGTAGGAGTGGCGAGCAATCAGCCCCAGCATTTT. This codes for CASSVGVASNQPQHF.

The rearrangement joins TRBV7-9 to TRBJ1-4; no clear D. The CDR3 consists of 15 residues. V was clipped by 1 base and J by 3 bases, with 9 bases between them. The germline V gene encodes CDR1 SEHNR and CDR2 FQNEAQ (reference sequence). CDR3 DNA: TGTGCCAGCAGCTTAGGTGGCAGATCTAATGAAAAACTGTTTTTT. This gives the protein CASSLGGRSNEKLFF.

The gene calls are TRBV25-1 and TRBJ1-1, with a possible D match to TRBD1 (5 bases). Germline lookup yields CDR1 MGHDK and CDR2 SYGVNS. Deletions cut 2 bases from V and 11 bases from J, with 9 bases between. The CDR3 is 11 residues long. CDR3 coding DNA: TGTGCCAGCAGTGAAGGGGCTCGTGCTTTCTTT. Translated, it gives CASSEGARAFF.

This clone has a handful of counts. The chain combines TRBV5-1 with TRBJ2-3; 10 positions match TRBD2. The CDR3 runs 14 residues. Germline values: CDR1 SGHRS, CDR2 YFSETQ. J lost 2 bases, V lost 6 bases, and 3 bases had no gene match. In DNA, the CDR3 is TGCGCCAGCAAACTAGCGGGATACACAGATACGCAGTATTTT. This gives the protein CASKLAGYTDTQYF.

This clone was counted only a few times. The CDR3 loop reads CASSPFDLSTDTQYF. Written as DNA, the CDR3 is TGTGCCAGCAGCCCCTTCGACTTGAGCACAGATACGCAGTATTTT. This chain joins TRBV7-3 and TRBJ2-3; D remains unclear. Trimming removed 5 bases at V and 0 bases at J, with 12 bases between. This CDR3 is built from 15 residues. Germline CDR1 and CDR2: SGHTA and FQGTGA.

This sequence joins TRBV28 and TRBJ1-2, with D possibly TRBD1 on 6 matching bases. The length of the CDR3 is 13 residues. CDR1 is MDHEN and CDR2 is SYDVKM in the germline V gene. V lost 4 bases and J 7 bases, leaving 13 bases between the germline ends. The CDR3 DNA follows: TGTGCCAGCAGTTCACAGGGAGTTAGTGGCTACACCTTC. Amino acids: CASSSQGVSGYTF.

This clone appeared a few times. The rearrangement joins TRBV7-9 to TRBJ2-6, with unresolved D. V was trimmed by 1 base and J by 0 bases, leaving 7 bases between them. The CDR3 loop spans 16 amino acids. Per germline, CDR1 SEHNR and CDR2 FQNEAQ (reference sequence). In DNA form, the CDR3 reads TGTGCCAGCAGCTTAGGCTCTCCCTCTGGGGCCAACGTCCTGACTTTC. As protein: CASSLGSPSGANVLTF.

DNA of the CDR3: TGCGCCAGCAGCACCGGGACGGCCTACAATGAGCAGTTCTTC. Its protein is CASSTGTAYNEQFF. V usage is TRBV5-1 and J usage is TRBJ2-1; D is tentatively TRBD1 or TRBD2 (5 bases each). The V gene lost 4 bases and the J gene lost 2 bases, with 10 bases spanning the gap. The CDR3 loop spans 14 amino acids. CDR1 and CDR2 (germline): SGHRS, YFSETQ.

A word on this clone: At the DNA level, this CDR3 is encoded by other sequences in the same sample as well. The rearrangement links TRBV4-3 to TRBJ2-5, with D perhaps TRBD1 or TRBD2 (6 bases each). Trimming took 0 bases from V and 4 from J, leaving 9 bases between them. The CDR3 has 14 amino acids. Germline CDR1 is LGHNA and CDR2 is YSLEER. The chain's CDR3 is CASSQEGGRETQYF. The DNA of the CDR3 is TGCGCCAGCAGCCAAGAAGGGGGGAGAGAGACCCAGTACTTC.

The genes are TRBV7-2 and TRBJ2-5, with D possibly being TRBD1 (7 bases). Germline V gene data show CDR1 as SGHTA and CDR2 as FQGNSA. V lost 4 bases and J 3 bases, leaving 15 bases between the germline ends. The CDR3 is 15 amino acids. The CDR3 DNA sequence: TGTGCCAGCAGCTCACGGGGCAGGGGGGAAGAGACCCAGTACTTC. It encodes CASSSRGRGEETQYF. The full variable domain, in which reference TRBV7-2 and TRBJ2-5 provide the parts outside the CDR3, is GAGVSQSPSNKVTEKGKDVELRCDPISGHTALYWYRQSLGQGLEFLIYFQGNSAPDKSGLPSDRFSAERTGGSVSTLTIQRTQQEDSAVYLCASSSRGRGEETQYFGPGTRLLVL.

V and J are TRBV7-2 and TRBJ2-7, with a possible D match to TRBD2 (6 bases). This CDR3 is 15 amino acids long. The V gene lost 6 bases and the J gene lost 5 bases, with 20 bases spanning the gap. Germline values: CDR1 SGHTA, CDR2 FQGNSA. The CDR3 DNA sequence: TGTGCCAGCAGTCGCACCGGGCGGGGTCCTAACGAGCAGTACTTC. Its translation is CASSRTGRGPNEQYF.

V and J are TRBV5-1 and TRBJ1-3; D is possibly TRBD1 (5 bases). V was pared by 1 base and J by 0 bases, with 14 bases between. Germline V gene sequence: CDR1 SGHRS, CDR2 YFSETQ. This CDR3 has 17 amino acids. The CDR3 DNA is TGCGCCAGCAGCTTGATGGGGCAGATTGTCTCTGGAAACACCATATATTTT. This codes for CASSLMGQIVSGNTIYF.

This clone turned up a few times. The chain employs TRBV25-1 and TRBJ2-3; 7 nucleotides align to TRBD1. The V segment lost 4 bases and the J segment 3 bases; nucleotides outside the gene matches: 4. The germline V gene encodes CDR1 MGHDK and CDR2 SYGVNS. The CDR3 runs 14 residues. As DNA, the CDR3 is TGTGCCAGCAGTGGGAACAGGGGTACAGATACGCAGTATTTT. Its translation is CASSGNRGTDTQYF.

This clone has just a few counts. The chain is built from TRBV4-2 and TRBJ2-1; perhaps TRBD2 as D (6 bases). The CDR3 consists of 16 residues. V lost 0 bases and J 6 bases, leaving 15 bases between the germline ends. Germline V gene sequence: CDR1 LGHNA, CDR2 YNFKEQ. DNA of the CDR3: TGTGCCAGCAGCCAAGATAGGACTAAAGGGCCCAATGAGCAGTTCTTC. Translated: CASSQDRTKGPNEQFF.

The genes are TRBV14 and TRBJ2-5, with D perhaps TRBD1 (6 bases). The germline gives CDR1 SGHDN, CDR2 FVKESK. V was shortened by 5 bases and J by 2 bases, with 12 bases between the two germline ends. The CDR3 has 14 residues. CDR3 sequence: CASSKTRGQETQYF. The CDR3 bases are TGTGCCAGCAGCAAAACCAGGGGACAAGAGACCCAGTACTTC. Drawing the rest from reference TRBV14 and TRBJ2-5, the complete variable domain is EAGVTQFPSHSVIEKGQTVTLRCDPISGHDNLYWYRRVMGKEIKFLLHFVKESKQDESGMPNNRFLAERTGGTYSTLKVQPAELEDSGVYFCASSKTRGQETQYFGPGTRLLVL.

In this sample, this clone turned up a few times. The CDR3 coding sequence is TGTGCCAGCAGCTTGGGTATCCCCTCCTACGAGCAGTACTTC. Its protein is CASSLGIPSYEQYF. This chain links TRBV5-6 with TRBJ2-7, with no clear D. Looked up from germline, CDR1 is SGHDT and CDR2 is YYEEEE. V lost 0 bases, J lost 0 bases, and 7 bases lay in between. This CDR3 comprises 14 residues.

In its sample, this clone was seen a few times. The chain joins TRBV5-4 to TRBJ1-2; 7 nucleotides align to TRBD1. In germline, CDR1 is SGHNT, CDR2 YYREEE (reference sequence). The junction had 6 bases not matched to a gene; V was cut back by 4 bases and J by 3 bases. The CDR3 runs to 14 residues. CDR3 coding DNA: TGTGCCAGCAGCACACAACAGGGGCACTATGGCTACACCTTC. Translation: CASSTQQGHYGYTF.